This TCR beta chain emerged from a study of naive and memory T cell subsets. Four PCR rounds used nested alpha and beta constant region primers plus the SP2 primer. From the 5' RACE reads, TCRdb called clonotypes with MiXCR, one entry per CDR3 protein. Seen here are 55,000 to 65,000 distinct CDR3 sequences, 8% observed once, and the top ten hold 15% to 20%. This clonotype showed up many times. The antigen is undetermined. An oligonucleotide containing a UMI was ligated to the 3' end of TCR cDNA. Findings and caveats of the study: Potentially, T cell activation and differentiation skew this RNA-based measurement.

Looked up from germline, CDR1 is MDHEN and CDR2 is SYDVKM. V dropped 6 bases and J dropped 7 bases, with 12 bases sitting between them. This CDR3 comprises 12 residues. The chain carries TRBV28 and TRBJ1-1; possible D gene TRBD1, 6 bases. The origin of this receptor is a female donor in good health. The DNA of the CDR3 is TGTGCCAGCAGACGGACAGACGTTGAAGCTTTCTTT. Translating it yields CASRRTDVEAFF.